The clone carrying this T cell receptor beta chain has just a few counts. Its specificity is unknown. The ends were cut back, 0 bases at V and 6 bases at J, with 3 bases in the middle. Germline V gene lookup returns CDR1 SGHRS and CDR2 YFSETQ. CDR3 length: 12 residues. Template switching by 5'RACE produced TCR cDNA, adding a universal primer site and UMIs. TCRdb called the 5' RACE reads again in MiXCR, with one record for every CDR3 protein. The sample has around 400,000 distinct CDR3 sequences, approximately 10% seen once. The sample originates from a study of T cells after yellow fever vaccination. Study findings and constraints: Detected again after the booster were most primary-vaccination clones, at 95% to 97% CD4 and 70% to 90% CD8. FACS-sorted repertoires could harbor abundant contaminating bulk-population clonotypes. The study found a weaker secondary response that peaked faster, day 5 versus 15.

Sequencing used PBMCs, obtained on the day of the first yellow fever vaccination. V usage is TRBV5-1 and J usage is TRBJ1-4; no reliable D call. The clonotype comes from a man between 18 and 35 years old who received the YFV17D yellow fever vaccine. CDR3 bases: TGCGCCAGCAGCTTGGAGGATGAAAAACTGTTTTTT. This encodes CASSLEDEKLFF.